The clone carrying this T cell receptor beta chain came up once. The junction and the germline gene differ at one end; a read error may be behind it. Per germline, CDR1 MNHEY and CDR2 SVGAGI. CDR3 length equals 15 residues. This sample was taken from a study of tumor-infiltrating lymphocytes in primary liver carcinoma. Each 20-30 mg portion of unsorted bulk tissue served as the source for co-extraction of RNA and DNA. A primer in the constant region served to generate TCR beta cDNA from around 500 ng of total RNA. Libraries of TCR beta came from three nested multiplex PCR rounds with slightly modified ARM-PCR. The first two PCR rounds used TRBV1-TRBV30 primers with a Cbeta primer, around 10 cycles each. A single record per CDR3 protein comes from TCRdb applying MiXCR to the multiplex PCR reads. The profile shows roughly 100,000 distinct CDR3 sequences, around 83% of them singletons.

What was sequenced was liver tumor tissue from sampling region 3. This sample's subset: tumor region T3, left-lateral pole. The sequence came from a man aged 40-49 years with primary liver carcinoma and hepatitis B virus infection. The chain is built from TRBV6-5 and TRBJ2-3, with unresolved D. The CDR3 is CASGYSPVGVDTQYF. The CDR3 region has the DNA TGTGCCAGCGGTTACTCGCCAGTTGGAGTTGATACGCAGTATTTT.